This TCR beta chain is from a study of glioma-infiltrating T cells. Germline-derived CDR1 and CDR2 are SQVTM and ANQGSEA. Trimming removed 8 bases at V and 1 base at J, with 11 bases between. There are 12 residues in the CDR3. The iRepertoire nested amplicon-rescue multiplex PCR amplified TCR alpha and beta CDR3s from RNA. Tissue mRNA or PBMC total RNA, roughly 100-400 ng, went into one-step reverse transcription and amplification. TCRdb re-called the multiplex PCR reads through MiXCR, storing one row per CDR3 protein. The sample holds roughly 100,000 distinct CDR3 sequences, roughly 30% seen once. Worth noting for this clonotype: Its antigen is not identified. A much larger clone differs from this one at a single base, so this may be a read error.

Overall study results and limits: CDR3 overlap between tissue and blood was very small. Above-expected tissue-blood divergence occurred in all gliomas, most in low-grade ones.

This sequence was found in a human donor with low-grade glioma or glioblastoma, undergoing nonglioma brain surgery, or in good health (not recorded which). The specimen sequenced was glioma tissue, nonneoplastic brain tissue, or PBMCs (not recorded which). The chain carries TRBV29-1 and TRBJ1-1; D unclear. CDR3: CSFGWSNTEAFF. The CDR3 nucleotides read TGCAGCTTTGGATGGTCGAACACTGAAGCTTTCTTT.